What follows is one T cell receptor (beta chain) and its context. The data were taken from a study of blood T cell repertoires in COVID-19. Study-wide context: Samples came from the United States, Italy and Spain, spanning acute and convalescent COVID-19. PBMCs, B-cell-depleted T cells, or T cells provided the cDNA or gDNA that made up the material.

Under the authors' procedure: Amplification with reference gene primers provided the estimates of nucleated cell counts. Sequenced by immunoSEQ multiplex PCR; TCRdb stores in-frame clones only, minus some. For V, J and clone size, that table is used; D and trimming come from the DNA. The sample holds 75,000 to 95,000 clones; 74% are singletons and the top ten take about 3.9%. The clonotype comes from a man in his 70s with COVID-19, enrolled during active disease. Input material: peripheral blood.

CDR3 bases: TGTGCCAGCAGCTTGGGAGCTGGATGGGGGCTCCACGAGCAGTACTTC. It codes for CASSLGAGWGLHEQYF. V and J are TRBV7-2 and TRBJ2-7; D possibly corresponds to TRBD1 (6 bases). The CDR3 covers 16 residues. Germline CDR1 and CDR2: SGHTA and FQGNSA. Trimming removed 3 bases at V and 5 bases at J, with 20 bases between.